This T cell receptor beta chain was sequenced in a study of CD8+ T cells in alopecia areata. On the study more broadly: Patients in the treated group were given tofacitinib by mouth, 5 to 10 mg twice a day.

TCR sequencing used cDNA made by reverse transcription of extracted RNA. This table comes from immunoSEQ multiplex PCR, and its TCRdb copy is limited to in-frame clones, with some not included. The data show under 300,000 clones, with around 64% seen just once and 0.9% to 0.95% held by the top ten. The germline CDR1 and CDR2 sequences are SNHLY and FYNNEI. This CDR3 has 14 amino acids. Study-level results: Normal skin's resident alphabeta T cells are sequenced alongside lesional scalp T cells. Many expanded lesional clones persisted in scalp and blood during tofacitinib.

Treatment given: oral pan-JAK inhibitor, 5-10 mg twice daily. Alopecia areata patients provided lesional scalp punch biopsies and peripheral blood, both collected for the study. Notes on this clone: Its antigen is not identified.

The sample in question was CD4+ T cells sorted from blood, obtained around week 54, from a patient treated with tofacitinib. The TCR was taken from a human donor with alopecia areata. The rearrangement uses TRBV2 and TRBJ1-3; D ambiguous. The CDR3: CATDGQPSGNTIYF. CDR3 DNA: TGTGCTACAGATGGCCAGCCCTCTGGAAACACCATATATTTT.